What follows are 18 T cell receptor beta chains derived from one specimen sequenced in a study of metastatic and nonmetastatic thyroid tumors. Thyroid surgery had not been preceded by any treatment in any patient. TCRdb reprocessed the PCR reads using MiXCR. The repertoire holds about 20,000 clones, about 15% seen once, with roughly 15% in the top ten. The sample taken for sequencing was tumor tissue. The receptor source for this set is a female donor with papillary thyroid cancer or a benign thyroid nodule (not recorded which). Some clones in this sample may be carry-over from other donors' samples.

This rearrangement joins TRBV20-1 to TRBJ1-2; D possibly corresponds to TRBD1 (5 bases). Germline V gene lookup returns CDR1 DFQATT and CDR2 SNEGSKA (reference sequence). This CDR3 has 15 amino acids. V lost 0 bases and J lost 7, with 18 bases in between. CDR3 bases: TGCAGTGCTAGAGATCCCGCACTCTCGGGGGTTGGCTACACCTTC. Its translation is CSARDPALSGVGYTF.

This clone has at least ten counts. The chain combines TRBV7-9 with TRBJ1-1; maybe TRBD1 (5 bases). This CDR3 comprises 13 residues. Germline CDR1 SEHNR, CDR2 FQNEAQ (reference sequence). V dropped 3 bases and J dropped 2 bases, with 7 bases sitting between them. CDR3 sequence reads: CASSFGDNTEAFF. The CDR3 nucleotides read TGTGCCAGCAGCTTCGGGGACAACACTGAAGCTTTCTTT.

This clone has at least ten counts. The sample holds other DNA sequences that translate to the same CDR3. CDR3 in amino acids: CASSGQETQYF. CDR3 in DNA: TGTGCCAGCAGTGGCCAAGAGACCCAGTACTTC. The rearrangement uses TRBV2 and TRBJ2-5; D remains ambiguous. V shed 4 bases and J shed 1 base, with 1 base lying between them. Germline lookup yields CDR1 SNHLY and CDR2 FYNNEI. CDR3 length: 11 amino acids.

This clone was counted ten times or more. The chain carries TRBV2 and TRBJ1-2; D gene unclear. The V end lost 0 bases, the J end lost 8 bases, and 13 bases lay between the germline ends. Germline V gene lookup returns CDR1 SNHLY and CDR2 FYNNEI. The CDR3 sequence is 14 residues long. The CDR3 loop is CASSEAPVGGGYTF. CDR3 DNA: TGTGCCAGCAGTGAAGCGCCGGTGGGAGGAGGCTACACCTTC. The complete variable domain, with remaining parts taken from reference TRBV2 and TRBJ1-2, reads EPEVTQTPSHQVTQMGQEVILRCVPISNHLYFYWYRQILGQKVEFLVSFYNNEISEKSEIFDDQFSVERPDGSNFTLKIRSTKLEDSAMYFCASSEAPVGGGYTFGSGTRLTVV.

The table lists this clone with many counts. Here the CDR3 reads CASSGVSSYEQYF. DNA of the CDR3: TGCGCCAGCAGCGGGGTGAGCTCCTACGAGCAGTACTTC. V gene TRBV5-1 combines with J gene TRBJ2-7; D remains unclear. V was shortened by 4 bases and J by 0 bases, with 8 bases between the two germline ends. Germline loops: CDR1 SGHRS, CDR2 YFSETQ. CDR3 size: 13 residues.

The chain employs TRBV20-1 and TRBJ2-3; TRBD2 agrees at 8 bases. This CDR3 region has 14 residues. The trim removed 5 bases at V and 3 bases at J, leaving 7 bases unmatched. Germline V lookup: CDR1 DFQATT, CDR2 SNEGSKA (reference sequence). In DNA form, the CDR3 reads TGCAGTGCTTCAGCGGGAGAGGAGACAGATACGCAGTATTTT. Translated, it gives CSASAGEETDTQYF.

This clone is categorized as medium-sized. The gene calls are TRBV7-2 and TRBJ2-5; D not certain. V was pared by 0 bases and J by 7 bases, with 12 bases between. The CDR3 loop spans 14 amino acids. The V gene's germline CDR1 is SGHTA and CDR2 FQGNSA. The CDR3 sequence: CASSLAPPSGTQYF. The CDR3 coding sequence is TGTGCCAGCAGCTTAGCTCCCCCATCAGGGACCCAGTACTTC.

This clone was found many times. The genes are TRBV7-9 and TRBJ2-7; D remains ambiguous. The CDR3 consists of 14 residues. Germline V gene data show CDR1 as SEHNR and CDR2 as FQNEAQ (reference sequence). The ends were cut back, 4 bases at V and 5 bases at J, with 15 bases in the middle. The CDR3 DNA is TGTGCCAGCAGCTCGACTGGTGGGATCCACGAGCAGTACTTC. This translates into CASSSTGGIHEQYF.

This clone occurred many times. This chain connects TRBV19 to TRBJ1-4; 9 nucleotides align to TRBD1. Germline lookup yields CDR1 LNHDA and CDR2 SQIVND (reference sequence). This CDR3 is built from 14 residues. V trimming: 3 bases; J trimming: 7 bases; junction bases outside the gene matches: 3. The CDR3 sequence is CASSIGTGPEKLFF. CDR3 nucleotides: TGTGCCAGTAGTATTGGGACAGGGCCTGAAAAACTGTTTTTT. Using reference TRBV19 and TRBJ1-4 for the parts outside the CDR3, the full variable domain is DGGITQSPKYLFRKEGQNVTLSCEQNLNHDAMYWYRQDPGQGLRLIYYSQIVNDFQKGDIAEGYSVSREKKESFPLTVTSAQKNPTAFYLCASSIGTGPEKLFFGSGTQLSVL.

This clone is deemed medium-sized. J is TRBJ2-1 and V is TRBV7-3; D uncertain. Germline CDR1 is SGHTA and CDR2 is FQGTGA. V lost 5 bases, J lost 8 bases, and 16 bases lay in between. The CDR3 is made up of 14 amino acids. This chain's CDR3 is CASSPGDRVDEQFF. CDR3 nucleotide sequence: TGTGCCAGCAGCCCAGGAGATCGGGTGGATGAGCAGTTCTTC.

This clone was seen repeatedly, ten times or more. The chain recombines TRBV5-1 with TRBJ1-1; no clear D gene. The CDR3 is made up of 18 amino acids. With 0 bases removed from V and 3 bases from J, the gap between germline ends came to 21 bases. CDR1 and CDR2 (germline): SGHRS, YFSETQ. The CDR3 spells CASSLASGLGRRDTEAFF. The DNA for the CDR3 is TGCGCCAGCAGCTTGGCCTCGGGTCTAGGGAGGAGGGACACTGAAGCTTTCTTT.

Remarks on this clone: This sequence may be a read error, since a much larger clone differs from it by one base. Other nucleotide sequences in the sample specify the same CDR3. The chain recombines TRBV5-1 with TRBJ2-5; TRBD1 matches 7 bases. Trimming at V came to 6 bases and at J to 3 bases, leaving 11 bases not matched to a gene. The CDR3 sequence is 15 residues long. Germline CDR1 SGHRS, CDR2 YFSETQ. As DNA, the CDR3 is TGCGCCAGCACACCCCAGACAGGGAGTAAAGAGACCCAGTACTTC. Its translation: CASTPQTGSKETQYF.

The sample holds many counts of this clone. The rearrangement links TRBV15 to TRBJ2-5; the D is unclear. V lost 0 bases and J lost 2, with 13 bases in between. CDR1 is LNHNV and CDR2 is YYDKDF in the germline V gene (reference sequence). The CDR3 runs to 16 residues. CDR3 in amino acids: CATSRDLGSPQETQYF. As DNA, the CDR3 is TGTGCCACCAGCAGAGACCTCGGGTCCCCTCAAGAGACCCAGTACTTC.

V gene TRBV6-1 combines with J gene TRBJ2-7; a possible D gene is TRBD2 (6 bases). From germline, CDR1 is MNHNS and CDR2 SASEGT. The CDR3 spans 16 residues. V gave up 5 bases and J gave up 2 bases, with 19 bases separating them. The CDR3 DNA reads TGTGCCAGCAGTTCCCCTAGCGTTAGCCGTCCCTACGAGCAGTACTTC. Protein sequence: CASSSPSVSRPYEQYF.

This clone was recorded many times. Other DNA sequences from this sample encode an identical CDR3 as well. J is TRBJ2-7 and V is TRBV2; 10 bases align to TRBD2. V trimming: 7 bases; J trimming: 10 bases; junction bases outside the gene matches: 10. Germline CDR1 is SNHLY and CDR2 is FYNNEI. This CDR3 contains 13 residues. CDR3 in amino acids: CASTRGSGRDQYF. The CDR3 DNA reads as TGTGCCAGCACCCGGGGGAGCGGGAGGGATCAGTACTTC.

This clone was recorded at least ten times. The CDR3 DNA reads TGCAGCGTGGAAAGGACAGGGGACCTCACAGATACGCAGTATTTT. This gives the protein CSVERTGDLTDTQYF. The J gene is TRBJ2-3, the V gene TRBV29-1; 9 bases align to TRBD1. The length of the CDR3 is 15 residues. Germline assignment: CDR1 SQVTM and CDR2 ANQGSEA. V trimming: 6 bases; J trimming: 2 bases; junction bases outside the gene matches: 9.

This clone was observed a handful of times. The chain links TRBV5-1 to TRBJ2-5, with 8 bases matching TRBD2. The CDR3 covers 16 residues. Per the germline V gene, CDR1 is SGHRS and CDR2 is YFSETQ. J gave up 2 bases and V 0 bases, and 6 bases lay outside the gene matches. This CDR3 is CASSLALSGEQETQYF. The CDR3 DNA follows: TGCGCCAGCAGCTTGGCGCTTAGCGGGGAACAAGAGACCCAGTACTTC.

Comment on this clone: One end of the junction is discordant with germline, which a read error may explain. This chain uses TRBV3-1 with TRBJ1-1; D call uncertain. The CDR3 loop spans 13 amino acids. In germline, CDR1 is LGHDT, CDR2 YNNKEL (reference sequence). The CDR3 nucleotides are TGTGTCAGCAGCCAAGACCTACTGGGCGAAGCTTCCTTT. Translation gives CVSSQDLLGEASF.